The 10 T cell receptor beta chains in this list originate from one sample, sequenced in a study of blood T cell repertoires in COVID-19. The protocol was immunoSEQ multiplex PCR, while the TCRdb copy is restricted to in-frame clones and leaves out a portion. The sample carries approximately 260,000 clones, roughly 89% recorded once. Sequencing used peripheral blood. Receptors were obtained from a man aged 50 or older with acute or convalescent COVID-19.

The rearrangement uses TRBV11-3 and TRBJ2-5, with a tentative D call TRBD2 (6 bases). This CDR3 spans 12 amino acids. Trimming stripped 4 bases from V and 7 bases from J, with 10 bases between. The germline CDR1 and CDR2 sequences are SGHNT and YENEEA. CDR3 sequence reads: CASSSRGGTQYF. CDR3 bases: TGTGCCAGCAGCTCCCGGGGAGGGACCCAGTACTTC.

V gene TRBV14 combines with J gene TRBJ1-1; 11 bases match TRBD1. The V gene's germline CDR1 is SGHDN and CDR2 FVKESK. The ends lost 2 bases at V and 3 bases at J; junction bases unmatched: 2. CDR3 length: 15 amino acids. The CDR3, as DNA: TGTGCCAGCAGCCAAAGGGACAGGGGGTACACTGAAGCTTTCTTT. Residues: CASSQRDRGYTEAFF. The full variable domain, in which reference TRBV14 and TRBJ1-1 provide the parts outside the CDR3, is EAGVTQFPSHSVIEKGQTVTLRCDPISGHDNLYWYRRVMGKEIKFLLHFVKESKQDESGMPNNRFLAERTGGTYSTLKVQPAELEDSGVYFCASSQRDRGYTEAFFGQGTRLTVV.

The gene calls are TRBV5-1 and TRBJ1-2; D is uncertain. The CDR3 runs to 14 residues. From germline, CDR1 is SGHRS and CDR2 YFSETQ. V was trimmed by 0 bases and J by 4 bases, leaving 10 bases between them. CDR3 region: CASSLDEGLYGYTF. The DNA of the CDR3 is TGCGCCAGCAGCTTGGACGAGGGCCTCTATGGCTACACCTTC.

This clone was found a few times. This chain joins TRBV25-1 and TRBJ1-4; D is unclear. Germline CDR1 and CDR2: MGHDK and SYGVNS. This CDR3 contains 14 residues. V was trimmed by 1 base and J by 4 bases, leaving 7 bases between them. The CDR3: CASSESGLNEKLFF. CDR3 DNA: TGTGCCAGCAGTGAATCGGGTCTTAATGAAAAACTGTTTTTT.

This clone was detected once. This chain uses TRBV7-9 with TRBJ1-2, with TRBD1 as a possible D gene (5 bases). The germline gives CDR1 SEHNR, CDR2 FQNEAQ (reference sequence). V gave up 5 bases and J gave up 3 bases, with 10 bases separating them. This CDR3 region has 13 residues. CDR3 loop: CASSPQGYYGYTF. The DNA for the CDR3 is TGTGCCAGCAGCCCTCAGGGTTACTATGGCTACACCTTC.

V gene TRBV3-1 (or the pseudogene TRBV3-2) combines with J gene TRBJ1-3; 11 bases match TRBD1. This CDR3 contains 16 residues. Trimming took 2 bases from V and 4 from J; bases not matched to a gene: 4. The germline CDR1 and CDR2 sequences are LGHDT and YNNKEL (reference sequence). The CDR3: CASSQMGQGEGNTIYF. The CDR3 DNA reads as TGTGCCAGCAGCCAAATGGGACAGGGGGAAGGAAACACCATATATTTT.

This sequence joins TRBV5-1 and TRBJ1-4; the D gene is possibly TRBD1 (5 bases). The germline gives CDR1 SGHRS, CDR2 YFSETQ. With 0 bases removed from V and 1 base from J, the gap between germline ends came to 10 bases. This CDR3 has 16 residues. CDR3 in amino acids: CASSLGQGITNEKLFF. Written as DNA, the CDR3 is TGCGCCAGCAGCTTGGGTCAGGGCATAACTAATGAAAAACTGTTTTTT.

The chain has TRBV20-1 and TRBJ2-1; a possible D gene is TRBD1 (6 bases). Germline CDR1 reads DFQATT; CDR2 reads SNEGSKA (reference sequence). CDR3 length: 11 amino acids. V dropped 5 bases and J dropped 8 bases, with 10 bases sitting between them. In DNA, the CDR3 is TGCAGTGCTGTCAGGGGTGATGAGCAGTTCTTC. Residues: CSAVRGDEQFF.

The chain recombines TRBV18 with TRBJ1-4, with 9 bases aligning to TRBD1. CDR3 length: 14 residues. J was trimmed by 6 bases and V by 3 bases; bases with no gene match: 2. Germline CDR1 reads KGHSH; CDR2 reads LQKENI. The CDR3 DNA reads as TGTGCCAGCTCACCCGACAGGGGGGATGAAAAACTGTTTTTT. It is translated as CASSPDRGDEKLFF.

V usage is TRBV2 and J usage is TRBJ1-5; 10 positions agree with TRBD1. J was trimmed by 7 bases and V by 5 bases; bases with no gene match: 5. This CDR3 contains 14 residues. Germline V gene data show CDR1 as SNHLY and CDR2 as FYNNEI. This chain's CDR3 is CASSLDRGEQPQHF. CDR3 DNA sequence: TGTGCCAGCAGTCTGGACAGGGGGGAACAGCCCCAGCATTTT.